Listed here are 15 T cell receptor beta chains from one sample, sequenced in a study of blood T cell repertoires in COVID-19. Here immunoSEQ multiplex PCR was the method, and the copy in TCRdb shows in-frame clones only, minus some. The sample lists 450,000 to 500,000 clones, approximately 86% occurring once. Source material: PBMCs or T cells enriched from blood (not recorded which). All receptors come from a woman aged 18 to 35 who had recovered from COVID-19.

This chain uses TRBV6-5 with TRBJ1-3; 8 nucleotides agree with TRBD1. Germline V gives CDR1 MNHEY, CDR2 SVGAGI. The CDR3 contains 15 residues. V shed 2 bases and J 3 bases; nucleotides not matched to a gene: 3. This chain's CDR3 is CASSYAGGVGNTIYF. In DNA form, the CDR3 reads TGTGCCAGCAGTTACGCAGGGGGCGTTGGAAACACCATATATTTT.

CDR3 sequence: CASNYPGTGDSYEQYF. CDR3 bases: TGTGCCAGCAACTACCCCGGGACAGGGGATTCCTACGAGCAGTACTTC. This chain uses TRBV11-2 with TRBJ2-7, with TRBD1 matching over 10 bases. The CDR3 covers 16 residues. With V trimmed by 7 bases and J by 1 base, 10 bases remained unmatched. Germline V gene lookup returns CDR1 SGHAT and CDR2 FQNNGV. The variable domain in full, completed from reference TRBV11-2 and TRBJ2-7, reads EAGVAQSPRYKIIEKRQSVAFWCNPISGHATLYWYQQILGQGPKLLIQFQNNGVVDDSQLPKDRFSAERLKGVDSTLKIQPAKLEDSAVYLCASNYPGTGDSYEQYFGPGTRLTVT.

This clone has a single count. V is TRBV6-5 and J is TRBJ1-4; 9 nucleotides align to TRBD1. Germline V CDR1 and CDR2: MNHEY, SVGAGI. This CDR3 is 15 amino acids long. The V gene end was trimmed by 4 bases and the J gene end by 2 bases; junction bases not matched to a gene: 2. CDR3 in amino acids: CASSSGTGTNEKLFF. The CDR3 DNA sequence: TGTGCCAGCAGTTCCGGGACAGGGACTAATGAAAAACTGTTTTTT.

This chain uses TRBV11-3 with TRBJ2-1; tentative D call: TRBD2 (6 bases). Per the germline V gene, CDR1 is SGHNT and CDR2 is YENEEA. The CDR3 loop spans 16 amino acids. V lost 2 bases and J lost 4, with 15 bases in between. The CDR3 reads CASSLPGEVTYNEQFF. The CDR3, as DNA: TGTGCCAGCAGCTTACCGGGAGAGGTTACGTACAATGAGCAGTTCTTC.

The chain uses TRBV11-2 and TRBJ2-7; possible D gene TRBD1, 6 bases. CDR1 SGHAT and CDR2 FQNNGV come from the germline V gene. V lost 6 bases and J 5 bases, leaving 14 bases between the germline ends. This CDR3 has 13 residues. The CDR3 sequence is CASRPTGLHEQYF. CDR3 DNA sequence: TGTGCCAGCAGACCGACAGGTCTCCACGAGCAGTACTTC.

The chain carries TRBV2 and TRBJ1-6, with a weak D call TRBD1 (5 bases). CDR1 and CDR2 from the germline V gene are SNHLY and FYNNEI. This CDR3 has 13 residues. The V end lost 1 base, the J end lost 10 bases, and 8 bases lay between the germline ends. The CDR3 sequence: CASSEEGFSPLHF. The CDR3 DNA is TGTGCCAGCAGTGAAGAGGGGTTCTCACCCCTCCACTTT.

Of note for this clone: Other DNA sequences from this sample encode an identical CDR3 as well. The gene calls are TRBV28 and TRBJ1-5; D gene uncertain. Germline loops: CDR1 MDHEN, CDR2 SYDVKM. Trimming shortened V by 8 bases and J by 7 bases, and 12 bases separated the two germline ends. The CDR3 is 12 residues long. CDR3 in DNA: TGTGCCAGCGGAGGAGGTAGACAGCCCCAGCATTTT. Protein: CASGGGRQPQHF.

The chain recombines TRBV18 with TRBJ1-4, with no clear D. This CDR3 is 15 amino acids long. V lost 3 bases to trimming and J lost 7 bases, with 15 bases between them. The germline V gene has CDR1 KGHSH and CDR2 LQKENI. The CDR3 loop reads CASSPPPGRGEKLFF. CDR3 coding DNA: TGTGCCAGCTCACCGCCCCCAGGCCGGGGTGAAAAACTGTTTTTT.

As DNA, the CDR3 is TGTGCCAGCTATAAGACAGAGGAAGGAGCTTTCTTT. This sequence encodes CASYKTEEGAFF. The chain recombines TRBV28 with TRBJ1-1, with D perhaps TRBD1 (5 bases). Germline assignment: CDR1 MDHEN and CDR2 SYDVKM. The CDR3 extends over 12 amino acids. Between the trimmed V and J ends, which lost 8 bases and 10 bases, there was a span of 17 bases.

The chain combines TRBV3-1 (or the pseudogene TRBV3-2) with TRBJ2-5; 10 bases fit TRBD2. CDR3 length equals 19 residues. The V gene end was trimmed by 2 bases and the J gene end by 4 bases; junction bases not matched to a gene: 16. CDR1 is LGHDT, CDR2 YNNKEL, per germline (reference sequence). CDR3 protein: CASSQSGSGGAIGRETQYF. The CDR3 nucleotides are TGTGCCAGCAGCCAATCGGGGAGCGGGGGGGCCATTGGGAGAGAGACCCAGTACTTC.

This clone was picked up one time. This chain connects TRBV28 to TRBJ1-6, with 9 bases identical to TRBD1. The CDR3 is 17 residues long. Trimming removed 6 bases from V and 0 bases from J; junction bases left unmatched: 6. Per the germline V gene, CDR1 is MDHEN and CDR2 is SYDVKM. CDR3 protein: CASRGGTGSSYNSPLHF. The CDR3 DNA reads TGTGCCAGCAGAGGAGGGACAGGGAGCTCCTATAATTCACCCCTCCACTTT.

The genes are TRBV6-5 and TRBJ1-2; D not certain. The CDR3 consists of 16 residues. V lost 0 bases, J lost 7 bases, and 18 bases lay in between. Germline V lookup: CDR1 MNHEY, CDR2 SVGAGI. CDR3 nucleotide sequence: TGTGCCAGCAGTTACTCGCAGGCCTCAGGTATCCGTGGCTACACCTTC. The encoded protein is CASSYSQASGIRGYTF.

The chain is built from TRBV6-5 and TRBJ1-5; tentative D call: TRBD1 (5 bases). Trimming took off 6 bases at V and 11 bases at J, with 14 bases between the two ends. Looked up from germline, CDR1 is MNHEY and CDR2 is SVGAGI. CDR3 length equals 12 residues. Here the CDR3 DNA reads TGTGCCAGCAGACCGACAGACACAGCCCAGCATTTT. Encoded protein: CASRPTDTAQHF.

The chain combines TRBV29-1 with TRBJ1-1; D possibly corresponds to TRBD1 (5 bases). Per the germline V gene, CDR1 is SQVTM and CDR2 is ANQGSEA. This CDR3 region has 14 residues. V dropped 1 base and J dropped 3 bases, with 12 bases sitting between them. The CDR3 DNA reads TGCAGCGTTGAAGTCCAGGGCAGAGACACTGAAGCTTTCTTT. Protein product: CSVEVQGRDTEAFF.

The chain combines TRBV18 with TRBJ2-1, with a weak D call TRBD1 (6 bases). CDR1 is KGHSH, CDR2 LQKENI, per germline. The CDR3 totals 14 residues. The germline V and J ends were trimmed by 7 bases and 5 bases, with 15 bases remaining between them. The CDR3 region is CASFGTNTDNEQFF. The DNA for the CDR3 is TGTGCCAGCTTCGGGACAAATACCGACAATGAGCAGTTCTTC.